The TCR beta chain under discussion was sequenced for a study of OX40 agonist ivuxolimab in advanced cancers. Study overall: Age averaged around 60 years (range roughly 23 to 79), and around 78% were male.

TCRdb's copy holds only in-frame clones and misses some; the assay was immunoSEQ multiplex PCR. This table has more than 75,000 clones, roughly nine tenths appearing once. Points on this clone: The antigen is undetermined.

Exclusion applied to patients with autoimmune disease history or systemic immunosuppression. Regarding the study as a whole: At 0.1 to 3.0 mg/kg, CD4+ and CD8+ blood T cells expanded clonally by week 6. Which antigen the expanded peripheral T cells recognized is unknown.

Germline assignment: CDR1 SGHAT and CDR2 FQNNGV. With 5 bases removed from V and 0 bases from J, the gap between germline ends came to 8 bases. The CDR3 extends over 14 amino acids. This material consisted of CD4+ or CD8+ T cells sorted from blood, taken in a trial of the OX40 agonist ivuxolimab. The chain recombines TRBV11-2 with TRBJ1-3; no definite D call. The source is an adult with an advanced solid tumor such as melanoma, head and neck, liver or kidney cancer. Here the CDR3 DNA reads TGTGCCAGCAGCCGGTCGTACTCTGGAAACACCATATATTTT. Its translation: CASSRSYSGNTIYF.